These 18 T cell receptor beta chains came from one sample sequenced in a study of Ad26.COV2.S vaccination and SARS-CoV-2 variants. Noted treatment: roughly 18 received Ad26.COV2.S at low or high dose, single or two shots; roughly 5 received placebo; per-sample allocation not given. Samples were taken on day 63 after the first vaccine or placebo injection. TCRdb keeps only in-frame clones here, not all; method: immunoSEQ multiplex PCR. The table lists more than 400,000 clones, about nine tenths of them singletons. This specimen consisted of peripheral blood, obtained in a trial of Ad26.COV2.S vaccine versus placebo. These TCRs come from a person aged 18-65 years who received the Ad26.COV2.S COVID-19 vaccine or a placebo.

The chain carries TRBV7-9 and TRBJ2-7, with no clear D. The germline V gene has CDR1 SEHNR and CDR2 FQNEAQ (reference sequence). This CDR3 comprises 14 residues. V was pared by 5 bases and J by 0 bases, with 11 bases between. The CDR3 reads CASSTQPPSYEQYF. DNA of the CDR3: TGTGCCAGCAGCACCCAACCACCCTCCTACGAGCAGTACTTC.

V is TRBV4-3 and J is TRBJ1-6; perhaps TRBD1 as D (6 bases). CDR1 is LGHNA and CDR2 is YSLEER in the germline V gene. The CDR3 totals 18 residues. The V and J ends lost 1 base and 0 bases respectively, with 13 bases between them. DNA of the CDR3: TGCGCCAGCAGCCAAGTGGGGGCAGGGAGCTCCTATAATTCACCCCTCCACTTT. Protein sequence: CASSQVGAGSSYNSPLHF.

The sample holds a few counts of this clone. The V call is TRBV6-1, the J call TRBJ2-7; no clear D. Trimming removed 3 bases at V and 2 bases at J, with 8 bases between. Germline lookup yields CDR1 MNHNS and CDR2 SASEGT. This CDR3 has 13 amino acids. The CDR3 region is CASSDQPTYEQYF. The DNA of the CDR3 is TGTGCCAGCAGTGACCAGCCAACCTACGAGCAGTACTTC.

CDR3: CASSQEQGQPQHF. As DNA, the CDR3 is TGCGCCAGCAGCCAAGAACAGGGTCAGCCCCAGCATTTT. V usage is TRBV4-1 and J usage is TRBJ1-5, with D possibly being TRBD1 (6 bases). The CDR3 is 13 residues long. In germline, CDR1 is MGHRA, CDR2 YSYEKL. V was clipped by 0 bases and J by 6 bases, with 6 bases between them.

The rearrangement joins TRBV4-3 to TRBJ1-6; D is unresolved. The CDR3 is made up of 18 amino acids. From germline, CDR1 is LGHNA and CDR2 YSLEER. Trimming took off 0 bases at V and 0 bases at J, with 12 bases between the two ends. The CDR3 DNA is TGCGCCAGCAGCCAAGATTCTACCTGGGGCTCCTATAATTCACCCCTCCACTTT. It is translated as CASSQDSTWGSYNSPLHF.

This clone was recorded a few times. The chain recombines TRBV5-5 with TRBJ1-6, with 7 bases that match TRBD1. J gave up 9 bases and V 2 bases, and 11 bases lay outside the gene matches. Germline CDR1 is SGHKS and CDR2 is YYEKEE (reference sequence). This CDR3 spans 16 amino acids. CDR3 sequence reads: CASSFLGRGLPSPLHF. The CDR3 DNA reads as TGTGCCAGCAGCTTCCTCGGGAGGGGGCTGCCTTCACCCCTCCACTTT.

The CDR3 region is CASSSRGLTNTGELFF. DNA for the CDR3: TGTGCCAGCAGCTCGCGGGGCCTGACGAACACCGGGGAGCTGTTTTTT. The genes are TRBV7-8 and TRBJ2-2; D perhaps matches TRBD2 (6 bases). Germline V gene lookup returns CDR1 SGHVS and CDR2 FQNEAQ. The CDR3 loop spans 16 amino acids. Trimming pared 4 bases from V and 0 bases from J, leaving 12 bases between. The whole variable domain, remainder taken from reference TRBV7-8 and TRBJ2-2, is GAGVSQSPRYKVAKRGQDVALRCDPISGHVSLFWYQQALGQGPEFLTYFQNEAQLDKSGLPSDRFFAERPEGSVSTLKIQRTQQEDSAVYLCASSSRGLTNTGELFFGEGSRLTVL.

V gene TRBV7-2 combines with J gene TRBJ1-5, with unresolved D. Trimming left V 1 base short and J 0 bases short, with 7 bases between. Germline CDR1 is SGHTA and CDR2 is FQGNSA. This CDR3 contains 15 residues. CDR3 DNA: TGTGCCAGCAGCTTAGTTGGTCCTAGCAATCAGCCCCAGCATTTT. Translated, it gives CASSLVGPSNQPQHF. The full variable domain, completed using reference TRBV7-2 and TRBJ1-5, is GAGVSQSPSNKVTEKGKDVELRCDPISGHTALYWYRQSLGQGLEFLIYFQGNSAPDKSGLPSDRFSAERTGGSVSTLTIQRTQQEDSAVYLCASSLVGPSNQPQHFGDGTRLSIL.

This chain uses TRBV6-5 with TRBJ2-2; 9 bases agree with TRBD2. Germline CDR1 MNHEY, CDR2 SVGAGI. CDR3 length equals 15 residues. V shed 1 base, J shed 6 bases, and the junction held 3 bases outside the gene matches. The CDR3 sequence: CASSYWLAGPGELFF. CDR3 nucleotide sequence: TGTGCCAGCAGTTACTGGCTAGCGGGGCCCGGGGAGCTGTTTTTT.

V gene TRBV11-2 combines with J gene TRBJ1-6; D possibly corresponds to TRBD1 (6 bases). CDR3 size: 12 residues. The germline CDR1 and CDR2 sequences are SGHAT and FQNNGV. V lost 5 bases, J lost 13 bases, and 12 bases lay in between. CDR3 residues: CASSQGQLPLHF. Written as DNA, the CDR3 is TGTGCCAGCAGCCAGGGACAATTGCCCCTCCACTTT.

The chain recombines TRBV11-2 with TRBJ2-7, with 7 bases matching TRBD2. The CDR3 contains 15 residues. V lost 3 bases and J lost 1; bases outside the gene matches: 6. CDR1 is SGHAT and CDR2 is FQNNGV in the germline V gene. CDR3 nucleotides: TGTGCCAGCAGCTTGTTTGCGGGGGAATCCTACGAGCAGTACTTC. Its translation: CASSLFAGESYEQYF.

The V and J genes are TRBV9 and TRBJ2-5; 11 positions match TRBD2. The length of the CDR3 is 15 residues. Germline V CDR1 and CDR2: SGDLS, YYNGEE. V trimming: 2 bases; J trimming: 2 bases; junction bases outside the gene matches: 2. CDR3 sequence: CASSVSGGGQETQYF. CDR3 bases: TGTGCCAGCAGCGTTAGCGGGGGGGGTCAAGAGACCCAGTACTTC.

The V gene is TRBV19, the J gene TRBJ1-2, with D unclear. The ends were cut back, 9 bases at V and 4 bases at J, with 15 bases in the middle. This CDR3 has 13 residues. Per the germline V gene, CDR1 is LNHDA and CDR2 is SQIVND (reference sequence). CDR3 region: CASLLGYGYGYTF. The CDR3, as DNA: TGTGCCAGCCTATTGGGTTACGGCTATGGCTACACCTTC.

This clone was counted once. The J gene is TRBJ2-7, the V gene TRBV9, with TRBD1 as a possible D gene (6 bases). CDR1 and CDR2 (germline): SGDLS, YYNGEE. V shed 2 bases and J shed 8 bases, with 17 bases lying between them. CDR3 length equals 14 residues. The CDR3 loop reads CASSVGDQRDKQYF. DNA of the CDR3: TGTGCCAGCAGCGTCGGAGACCAAAGGGACAAGCAGTACTTC.

V usage is TRBV2 and J usage is TRBJ2-7; D is ambiguous. Germline CDR1 is SNHLY and CDR2 is FYNNEI. CDR3 length: 12 amino acids. The V gene lost 2 bases and the J gene lost 4 bases, with 6 bases spanning the gap. The CDR3 here is CASSEFGYEQYF. The DNA of the CDR3 is TGTGCCAGCAGTGAATTCGGATACGAGCAGTACTTC. The full variable domain, with the rest looked up from reference TRBV2 and TRBJ2-7, is EPEVTQTPSHQVTQMGQEVILRCVPISNHLYFYWYRQILGQKVEFLVSFYNNEISEKSEIFDDQFSVERPDGSNFTLKIRSTKLEDSAMYFCASSEFGYEQYFGPGTRLTVT.

The chain has TRBV30 and TRBJ2-2; D gene unclear. CDR1 and CDR2 from the germline V gene are GTSNPN and SVGIG (reference sequence). Trimming took 1 base from V and 7 from J, leaving 7 bases between them. The CDR3 sequence is 12 residues long. This chain's CDR3 is CAWSDPLGELFF. CDR3 bases: TGTGCCTGGAGTGACCCCCTCGGGGAGCTGTTTTTT.

This clone was detected a few times. This rearrangement joins TRBV30 to TRBJ1-1; the D is unclear. This CDR3 contains 15 residues. V lost 0 bases and J lost 1, with 12 bases in between. Per the germline V gene, CDR1 is GTSNPN and CDR2 is SVGIG (reference sequence). The CDR3 sequence is CAWSVGRAANTEAFF. The CDR3 DNA follows: TGTGCCTGGAGTGTAGGGCGGGCAGCGAACACTGAAGCTTTCTTT.

The chain couples TRBV19 to TRBJ2-3; no reliable D call. The CDR3 spans 13 residues. Germline V gives CDR1 LNHDA, CDR2 SQIVND (reference sequence). Trimming took 5 bases from V and 2 from J, leaving 8 bases between them. DNA for the CDR3: TGTGCCAGTAGTGCGAGCATCACAGATACGCAGTATTTT. Its protein is CASSASITDTQYF.